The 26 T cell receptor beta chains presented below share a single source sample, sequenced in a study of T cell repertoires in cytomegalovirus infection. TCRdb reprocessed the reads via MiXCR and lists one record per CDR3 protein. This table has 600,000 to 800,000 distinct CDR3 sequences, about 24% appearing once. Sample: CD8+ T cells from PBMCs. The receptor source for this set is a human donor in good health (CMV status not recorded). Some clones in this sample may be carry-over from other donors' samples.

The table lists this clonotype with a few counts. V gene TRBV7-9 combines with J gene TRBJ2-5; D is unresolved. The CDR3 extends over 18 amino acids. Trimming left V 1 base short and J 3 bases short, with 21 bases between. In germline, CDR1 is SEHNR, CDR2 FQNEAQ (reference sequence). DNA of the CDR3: TGTGCCAGCAGCTTAGGTGCCAGAATCTTAGGGTTAGAAGAGACCCAGTACTTC. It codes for CASSLGARILGLEETQYF.

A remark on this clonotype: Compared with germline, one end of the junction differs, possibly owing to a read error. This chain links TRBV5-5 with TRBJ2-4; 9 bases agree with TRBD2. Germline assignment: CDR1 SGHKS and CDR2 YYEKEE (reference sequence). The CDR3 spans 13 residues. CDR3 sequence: CASSWTSVYPTHF. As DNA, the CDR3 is TGTGCCAGCAGCTGGACTAGCGTCTACCCGACCCACTTC.

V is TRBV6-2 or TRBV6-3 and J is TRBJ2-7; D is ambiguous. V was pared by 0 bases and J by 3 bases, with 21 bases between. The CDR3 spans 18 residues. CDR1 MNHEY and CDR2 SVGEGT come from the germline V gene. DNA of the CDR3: TGTGCCAGCAGTTACTCGATTACTGGATCTCATCCTAACTACGAGCAGTACGTC. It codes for CASSYSITGSHPNYEQYV.

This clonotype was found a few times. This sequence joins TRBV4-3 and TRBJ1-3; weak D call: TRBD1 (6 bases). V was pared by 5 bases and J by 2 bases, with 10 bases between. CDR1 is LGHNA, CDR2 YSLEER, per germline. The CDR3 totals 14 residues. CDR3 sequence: CASSSRGPGNTIYF. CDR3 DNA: TGCGCCAGCAGCTCTCGGGGGCCTGGAAACACCATATATTTT.

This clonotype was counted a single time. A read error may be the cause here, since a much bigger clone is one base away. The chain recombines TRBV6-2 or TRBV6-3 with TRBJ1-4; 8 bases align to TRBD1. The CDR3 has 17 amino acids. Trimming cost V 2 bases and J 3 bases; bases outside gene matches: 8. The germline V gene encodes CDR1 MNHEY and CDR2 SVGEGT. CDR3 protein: CASSYQPGGSSNEKLFF. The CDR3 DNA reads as TGTGCCAGCAGTTACCAGCCAGGGGGCTCATCTAATGAAAAACTGTTTTTT.

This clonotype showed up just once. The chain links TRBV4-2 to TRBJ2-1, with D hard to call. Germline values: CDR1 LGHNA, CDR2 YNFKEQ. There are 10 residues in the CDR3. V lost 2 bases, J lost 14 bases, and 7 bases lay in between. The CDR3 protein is CASSQTWEFF. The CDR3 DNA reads TGTGCCAGCAGCCAAACCTGGGAGTTCTTC.

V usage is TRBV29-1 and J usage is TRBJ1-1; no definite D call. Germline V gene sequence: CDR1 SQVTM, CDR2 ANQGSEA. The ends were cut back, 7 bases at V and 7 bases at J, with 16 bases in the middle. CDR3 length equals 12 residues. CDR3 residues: CSALMSAVEAFF. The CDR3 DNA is TGCAGCGCCCTCATGTCGGCAGTTGAAGCTTTCTTT.

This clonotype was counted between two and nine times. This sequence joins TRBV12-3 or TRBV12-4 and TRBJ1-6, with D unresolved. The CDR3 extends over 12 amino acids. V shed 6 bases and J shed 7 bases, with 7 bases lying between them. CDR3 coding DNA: TGTGCCAGCAGGCTTGGGAATTCACCCCTCCACTTT. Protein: CASRLGNSPLHF.

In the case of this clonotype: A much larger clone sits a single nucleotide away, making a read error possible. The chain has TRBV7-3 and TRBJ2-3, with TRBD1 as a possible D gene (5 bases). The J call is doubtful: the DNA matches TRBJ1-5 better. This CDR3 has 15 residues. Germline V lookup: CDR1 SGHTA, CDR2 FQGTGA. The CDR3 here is CASSSSGGELNTQHF. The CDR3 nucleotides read TGTGCCAGCAGTTCTAGCGGGGGTGAACTGAATACGCAGCATTTT.

CDR3 protein: CASHVAGGPAGELFF. The CDR3 DNA is TGTGCCAGCCATGTAGCGGGGGGGCCGGCCGGGGAGCTGTTTTTT. J is TRBJ2-2 and V is TRBV6-5, with 11 bases lining up with TRBD2. Looked up from germline, CDR1 is MNHEY and CDR2 is SVGAGI. With 8 bases clipped from V and 6 bases from J, the junction kept 8 bases outside the gene matches. This CDR3 has 15 amino acids.

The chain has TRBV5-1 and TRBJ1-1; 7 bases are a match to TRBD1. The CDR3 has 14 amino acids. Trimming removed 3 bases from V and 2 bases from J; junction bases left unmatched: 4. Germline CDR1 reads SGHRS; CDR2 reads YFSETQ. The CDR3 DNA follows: TGCGCCAGCAGCTGGAGGGGGCTAAACACTGAAGCTTTCTTT. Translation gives CASSWRGLNTEAFF.

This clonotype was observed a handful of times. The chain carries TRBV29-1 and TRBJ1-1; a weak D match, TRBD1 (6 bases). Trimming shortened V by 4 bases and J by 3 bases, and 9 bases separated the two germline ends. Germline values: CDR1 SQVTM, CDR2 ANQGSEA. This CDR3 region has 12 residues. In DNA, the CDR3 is TGCAGCGTTGGCAGGGGTTACACTGAAGCTTTCTTT. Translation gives CSVGRGYTEAFF.

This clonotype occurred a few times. CDR3 nucleotide sequence: TGTGCCAGCAGTTACTCGATACCGGGACTGGAGGCAGATACGCAGTATTTT. Translation: CASSYSIPGLEADTQYF. This chain connects TRBV6-5 to TRBJ2-3, with D maybe TRBD2 (6 bases). The CDR3 is 17 amino acids. The germline V gene has CDR1 MNHEY and CDR2 SVGAGI. V lost 0 bases and J lost 4, with 17 bases in between.

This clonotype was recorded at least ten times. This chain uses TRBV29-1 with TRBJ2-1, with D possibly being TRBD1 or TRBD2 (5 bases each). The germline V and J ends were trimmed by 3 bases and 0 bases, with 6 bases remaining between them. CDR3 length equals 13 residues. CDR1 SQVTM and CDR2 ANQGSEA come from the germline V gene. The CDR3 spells CSVDGGSYNEQFF. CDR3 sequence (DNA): TGCAGCGTTGATGGGGGCTCCTACAATGAGCAGTTCTTC.

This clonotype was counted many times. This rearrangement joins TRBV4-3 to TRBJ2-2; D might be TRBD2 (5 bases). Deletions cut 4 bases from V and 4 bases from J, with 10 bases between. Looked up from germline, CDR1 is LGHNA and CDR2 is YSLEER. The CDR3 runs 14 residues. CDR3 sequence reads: CASSLRGSTGELFF. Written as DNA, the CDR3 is TGCGCCAGCAGCCTGCGAGGGAGCACCGGGGAGCTGTTTTTT.

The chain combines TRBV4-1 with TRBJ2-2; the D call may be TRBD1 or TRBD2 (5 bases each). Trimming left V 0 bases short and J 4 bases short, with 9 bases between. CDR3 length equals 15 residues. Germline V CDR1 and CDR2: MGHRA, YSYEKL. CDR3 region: CASSQDPGPTGELFF. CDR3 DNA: TGCGCCAGCAGCCAAGACCCGGGACCCACCGGGGAGCTGTTTTTT.

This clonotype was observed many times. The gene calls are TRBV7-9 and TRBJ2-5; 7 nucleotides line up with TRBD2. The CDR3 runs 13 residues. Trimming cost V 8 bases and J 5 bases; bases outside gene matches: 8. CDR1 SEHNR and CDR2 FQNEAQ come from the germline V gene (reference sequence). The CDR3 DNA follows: TGTGCCAGCGCGTCTGCGGGGGAGGAGACCCAGTACTTC. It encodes CASASAGEETQYF.

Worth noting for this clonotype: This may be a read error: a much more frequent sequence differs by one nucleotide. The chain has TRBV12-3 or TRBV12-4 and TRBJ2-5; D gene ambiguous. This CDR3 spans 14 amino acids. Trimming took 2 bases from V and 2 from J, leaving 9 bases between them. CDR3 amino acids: CASSLSGRQETQYF. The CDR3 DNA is TGTGCCAGCAGTTTATCAGGCAGACAAGAGACCCAGTACTTC.

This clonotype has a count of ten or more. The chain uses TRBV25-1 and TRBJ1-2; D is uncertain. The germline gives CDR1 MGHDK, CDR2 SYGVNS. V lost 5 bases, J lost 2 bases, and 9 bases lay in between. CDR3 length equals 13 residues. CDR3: CASSPGLNYGYTF. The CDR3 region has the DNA TGTGCCAGCAGTCCCGGCCTGAACTATGGCTACACCTTC.

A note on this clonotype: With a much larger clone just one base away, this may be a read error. The CDR3 loop is CANLLLGEGVGNTEAFF. For the CDR3, the DNA is TGTGCCAACCTACTACTGGGGGAGGGGGTCGGGAACACTGAAGCTTTCTTT. The gene calls are TRBV2 and TRBJ1-1; D may be TRBD1 (6 bases). The germline V gene has CDR1 SNHLY and CDR2 FYNNEI. This CDR3 has 17 amino acids. V lost 10 bases and J 1 base, leaving 25 bases between the germline ends.

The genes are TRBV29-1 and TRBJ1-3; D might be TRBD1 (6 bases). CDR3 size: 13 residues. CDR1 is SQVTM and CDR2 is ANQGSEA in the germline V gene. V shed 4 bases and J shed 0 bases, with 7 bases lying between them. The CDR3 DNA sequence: TGCAGCGTTGTAGGGGGCTCTGGAAACACCATATATTTT. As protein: CSVVGGSGNTIYF.

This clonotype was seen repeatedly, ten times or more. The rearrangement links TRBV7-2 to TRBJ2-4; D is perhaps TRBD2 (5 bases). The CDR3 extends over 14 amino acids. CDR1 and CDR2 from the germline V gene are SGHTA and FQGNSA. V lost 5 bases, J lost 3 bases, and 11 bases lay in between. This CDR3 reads CASSPGNFKNIQYF. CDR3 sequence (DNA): TGTGCCAGCAGCCCGGGGAACTTCAAAAACATTCAGTACTTC.

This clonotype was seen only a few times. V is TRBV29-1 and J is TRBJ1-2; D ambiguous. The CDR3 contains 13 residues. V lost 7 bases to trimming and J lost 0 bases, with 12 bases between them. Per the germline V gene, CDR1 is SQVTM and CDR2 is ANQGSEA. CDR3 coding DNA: TGCAGCGCTTACAGTGGGGCTAACTATGGCTACACCTTC. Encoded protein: CSAYSGANYGYTF. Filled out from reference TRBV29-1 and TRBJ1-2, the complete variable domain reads SAVISQKPSRDICQRGTSLTIQCQVDSQVTMMFWYRQQPGQSLTLIATANQGSEATYESGFVIDKFPISRPNLTFSTLTVSNMSPEDSSIYLCSAYSGANYGYTFGSGTRLTVV.

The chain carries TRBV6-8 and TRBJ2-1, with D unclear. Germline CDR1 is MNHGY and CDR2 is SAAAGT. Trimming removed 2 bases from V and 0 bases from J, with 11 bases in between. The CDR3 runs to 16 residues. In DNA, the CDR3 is TGTGCCAGCAGTTACGACGGGTTGAGCTCCTACAATGAGCAGTTCTTC. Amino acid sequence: CASSYDGLSSYNEQFF.

CDR3 region: CASSPRARRKETQYF. CDR3 DNA sequence: TGTGCCAGCAGTCCCCGGGCCCGAAGGAAAGAGACCCAGTACTTC. The chain combines TRBV28 with TRBJ2-5; D gene ambiguous. Per germline, CDR1 MDHEN and CDR2 SYDVKM. V shed 5 bases and J shed 3 bases, with 16 bases lying between them. The CDR3 has 15 residues.

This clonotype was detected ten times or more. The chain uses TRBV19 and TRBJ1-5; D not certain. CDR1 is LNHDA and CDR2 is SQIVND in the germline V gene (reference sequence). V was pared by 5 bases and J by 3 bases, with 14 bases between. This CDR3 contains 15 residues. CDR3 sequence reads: CASSARRDFNQPQHF. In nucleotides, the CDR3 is TGTGCCAGTAGTGCCCGAAGGGATTTCAATCAGCCCCAGCATTTT.